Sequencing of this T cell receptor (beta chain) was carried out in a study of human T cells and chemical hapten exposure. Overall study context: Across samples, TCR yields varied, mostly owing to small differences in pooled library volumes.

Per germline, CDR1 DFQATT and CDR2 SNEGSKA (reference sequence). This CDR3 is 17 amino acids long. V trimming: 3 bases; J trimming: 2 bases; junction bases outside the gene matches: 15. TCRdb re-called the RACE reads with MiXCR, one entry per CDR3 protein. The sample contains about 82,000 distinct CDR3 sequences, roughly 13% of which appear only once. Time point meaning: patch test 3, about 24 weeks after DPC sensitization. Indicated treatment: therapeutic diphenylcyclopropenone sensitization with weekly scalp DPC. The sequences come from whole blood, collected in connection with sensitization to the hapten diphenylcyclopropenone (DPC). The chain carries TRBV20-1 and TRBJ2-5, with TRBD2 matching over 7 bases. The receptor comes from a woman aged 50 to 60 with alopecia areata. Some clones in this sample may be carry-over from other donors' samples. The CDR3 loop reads CSARNLGGYETQETQYF. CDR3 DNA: TGCAGTGCTAGGAACTTGGGAGGGTATGAGACACAAGAGACCCAGTACTTC.